Listed here is a single TCR beta chain. Its antigen is currently unknown. These data come from a study of Ad26.COV2.S vaccination and SARS-CoV-2 variants. General study points: Non-spike TCR breadth did not differ much between vaccine and placebo recipients. Ad26.COV2.S recipients had broader spike-specific TCRs (P = 0.0014).

Profiled with immunoSEQ multiplex PCR; TCRdb holds only in-frame clones, not every one. Of about 480,000 clones listed, around 90% are singletons. The sample's treatment: roughly 19 received Ad26.COV2.S at low or high dose, single or two shots; 5 received placebo; per-sample allocation not given. Sampling occurred on day 63 after the first vaccine or placebo injection. Germline lookup yields CDR1 KGHSH and CDR2 LQKENI. With 3 bases removed from V and 0 bases from J, the gap between germline ends came to 6 bases. This CDR3 is 14 amino acids long. The sequences come from peripheral blood, collected in a trial of Ad26.COV2.S vaccine versus placebo. The chain recombines TRBV18 with TRBJ1-5; D gene ambiguous. The source is a person between 18 and 65 years old who received the Ad26.COV2.S COVID-19 vaccine or a placebo. CDR3 protein: CASSPENSNQPQHF. CDR3 DNA: TGTGCCAGCTCACCGGAAAATAGCAATCAGCCCCAGCATTTT.